Here is one TCR beta chain with its context. Its antigen specificity is not known. Base-call qualities are not available, and no considerably larger clone is one nucleotide away. This sample was included in a study of shared clonotypes between healthy human individuals (dated by TCRdb to 2020 to 2021). Regarding the study in general: A couple of women and three men aged 18 to 49 years were included in the cohort. To estimate repertoire size and how much clonotypes are shared between individuals, the study performed deep sequencing of blood TCR repertoires from about five healthy adults. For each donor, CD4 naive and CD4 memory were each run on three plates, CD8 naive on two plates, and CD8 memory on one plate. Different laboratories and diverse techniques were used to prepare libraries and sequence TCR repertoires, to increase sequencing depth and limit assay-specific biases. Per donor, leukapheresis produced somewhere between about 0.8 and 9.5 billion PBMCs. Beyond this particular receptor, the publication reports: Based on pairwise subsampling, the degree of clonotype sharing among donors was expected to be affected by sequencing depth. Estimated clonotype richness was generally larger for naive than for memory subsets. Compared with non-shared clonotypes, the clonotypes found in all four sorted-subset donors had higher generation probabilities. The genetic and exposure-history diversity represented was limited by the small number of donors. Sharing across a few donors was observed for approximately 5% of naive CD4, about 3.2% of naive CD8, around 2.5% of memory CD4, and roughly 0.4% of memory CD8 clonotypes. Sampling was restricted to blood, and TCR repertoires in tissue are likely to differ from TCR repertoires in blood. Even with the large sequencing depth, rarefaction of the sorted-subset datasets indicated that sequencing was incomplete.

Healthy HIV-negative adults with no recently reported acute infections or vaccinations were included as donors. All donors were Caucasian adults living in Nashville, Tennessee, USA. Magnetic negative selection was used to enrich CD4+ T cells, after which naive cells were positively selected on CD45RA and the negative fraction became the memory subset. Blood was collected by leukapheresis, and PBMCs were isolated by Ficoll-Histopaque density gradient centrifugation and then cryopreserved in liquid nitrogen vapor phase. Analytical flow cytometry was used to check the purity and quantity of each magnetically sorted T cell population. Genomic DNA was isolated from every sorted fraction and measured by UV absorbance on a Nanodrop 2000c. The CDR3 numbers 15 residues from cysteine through phenylalanine. Kept here is only the CDR3 DNA, which spans 45 bases and is read in frame from base 1. The germline V and J ends show losses of 0 bases and 3 bases respectively, and no gene match explains 1 base of the junction. The germline V gene specifies MNHNS as CDR1 and SASEGT as CDR2.

Using the deep immunoSEQ assay, TCR CDR3 regions were amplified from genomic DNA by multiplex PCR. Extracted genomic DNA from each cell subset was spread evenly across all wells of several immunoSEQ 96-well plates, with each plate serving as a replicate. Each replicate PCR for sorted subsets received 200 ng genomic DNA, equal to some 32,000 T cell genomes. The purified libraries were quantified using a Qubit 3.0 fluorometer, sized with a Bioanalyzer 2100, and then quantified again using the KAPA Library Quantification kit. A separate single-read 150-cycle Illumina NextSeq 550 flow cell was used to sequence each immunoSEQ 96-well plate. The study's processing was this. Because only junctional sequences without quality scores were contained in the immunoSEQ output, filtering matching that applied to full-length reads could not be performed. Sequences were annotated with PyIR, a Python wrapper for IgBLAST v1.9, using IMGT germline references to assign V/J genes and CDR3. Reads were removed for weak V/J assignments (E-value above 1e-6), missing CDR3, stop codons, out-of-frame junctions, or ambiguous translated residues. V3J clonotypes were defined as sequences sharing the same inferred V gene, J gene, and CDR3 amino acid sequence. To compute the percentage overlap between repertoires, the number of shared unique clonotypes was divided by the size of the smaller repertoire. Three approaches were used to assess repertoire richness: RTK rarefaction, the Chao1 estimator, and Recon v2.1 estimates of unobserved clonotypes. For all TCRbeta clonotypes obtained by the gDNA method from a few donors, generation probabilities were computed with OLGA. The clones in this table, taken by TCRdb from immuneACCESS, are in-frame only. Not every clone is retained; where verified, under half of the shortfall comes from an unresolved V gene, and the cause of the rest is unknown. The DNA was the basis for D and trimming; V, J and clone size are from that table. The sample table shows some 2,500,000 clones, and around 93% are seen once. 0.3% to 0.4% of the sample is held by the ten biggest clonotypes.

The chain joins TRBV6-1 to TRBJ2-7, with 11 middle bases fitting TRBD2. The sequence came from a man between 18 and 35 years old in good health. Some clones in this sample may be carry-over from other donors' samples. Specimen: naive CD4+ T cells from PBMCs. Interpreted using the paper, the cell subset or site label stands for: CD45RA+ positively selected. In nucleotides, the sequence is TGTGCCAGCAGTGAAGCGGGACTAGCGGACTACGAGCAGTACTTC. Translation gives CASSEAGLADYEQYF.